These 22 T cell receptor beta chains share one sample of origin, sequenced in a study of breast tumors, draining lymph nodes, adjacent tissues. Each CDR3 protein is one row after TCRdb ran MiXCR on the multiplex PCR reads. The sample contains about 8,300 distinct CDR3 sequences, nearly 75% of which appear only once. Sequenced: tumor-adjacent breast tissue. The receptors were sampled from a female donor with breast cancer. Some clones in this sample may be carry-over from other donors' samples.

V is TRBV24-1 and J is TRBJ2-3; D remains ambiguous. In germline, CDR1 is KGHDR, CDR2 SFDVKD. This CDR3 has 13 residues. V lost 4 bases and J lost 0, with 4 bases in between. CDR3 in DNA: TGTGCCACCAGTGACACCAGCACAGATACGCAGTATTTT. It specifies CATSDTSTDTQYF.

Sample share makes this clonotype medium-sized (0.01 to 0.1%). The gene calls are TRBV10-1 and TRBJ2-3, with 9 bases identical to TRBD2. V lost 10 bases, J lost 4 bases, and 12 bases stayed unmatched. From germline, CDR1 is WNHNN and CDR2 SYGVQD (reference sequence). This CDR3 spans 15 amino acids. The CDR3 sequence: CATKRNSGSADTQYF. The DNA of the CDR3 is TGCGCCACCAAGAGAAATAGCGGGAGCGCAGATACGCAGTATTTT.

This clonotype has a count of ten or more. The V call is TRBV28, the J call TRBJ1-5; no firm D call. Germline CDR1 is MDHEN and CDR2 is SYDVKM. The CDR3 is made up of 15 amino acids. Trimming pared 5 bases from V and 3 bases from J, leaving 14 bases between. The CDR3 DNA sequence: TGTGCCAGCAGTCCCCCAATGGGCCTCAATCAGCCCCAGCATTTT. Translating it yields CASSPPMGLNQPQHF. Variable domain in full (rest from reference TRBV28 and TRBJ1-5): DVKVTQSSRYLVKRTGEKVFLECVQDMDHENMFWYRQDPGLGLRLIYFSYDVKMKEKGDIPEGYSVSREKKERFSLILESASTNQTSMYLCASSPPMGLNQPQHFGDGTRLSIL.

The chain employs TRBV5-1 and TRBJ2-5; the match to TRBD1 covers 11 bases. The CDR3 sequence is 15 residues long. V was clipped by 4 bases and J by 5 bases; unmatched bases: 7. CDR1 is SGHRS, CDR2 YFSETQ, per germline. In nucleotides, the CDR3 is TGCGCCAGCAGCCTTAGGACAGGGGGCCAGGAGACCCAGTACTTC. Protein: CASSLRTGGQETQYF.

The chain combines TRBV6-5 with TRBJ2-2; D unresolved. This CDR3 has 14 residues. Germline V gene sequence: CDR1 MNHEY, CDR2 SVGAGI. V was trimmed by 2 bases and J by 1 base, leaving 5 bases between them. The CDR3: CASSYPRNTGELFF. The CDR3 bases are TGTGCCAGCAGTTACCCCCGGAACACCGGGGAGCTGTTTTTT.

V is TRBV7-9 and J is TRBJ2-3; TRBD2 matches 7 bases. The V gene end was trimmed by 6 bases and the J gene end by 7 bases; junction bases not matched to a gene: 16. This CDR3 has 16 amino acids. Germline CDR1 is SEHNR and CDR2 is FQNEAQ (reference sequence). The chain's CDR3 is CASRGELSSGIYTQYF. CDR3 coding DNA: TGTGCCAGCAGGGGGGAACTCTCAAGCGGGATTTATACGCAGTATTTT.

By proportion, this clonotype is medium-sized (0.01 to 0.1%). The V and J genes are TRBV7-2 and TRBJ2-3; TRBD1 might be the D (5 bases). Germline V CDR1 and CDR2: SGHTA, FQGNSA. V was shortened by 1 base and J by 4 bases, with 9 bases between the two germline ends. There are 14 residues in the CDR3. CDR3 DNA sequence: TGTGCCAGCAGCTTAGACCAGGGTGCAGATACGCAGTATTTT. This codes for CASSLDQGADTQYF. The variable domain in full, with the rest retrieved from reference TRBV7-2 and TRBJ2-3, is GAGVSQSPSNKVTEKGKDVELRCDPISGHTALYWYRQSLGQGLEFLIYFQGNSAPDKSGLPSDRFSAERTGGSVSTLTIQRTQQEDSAVYLCASSLDQGADTQYFGPGTRLTVL.

By sample fraction, this clonotype is medium-sized. The chain links TRBV7-8 to TRBJ2-5; tentatively, D is TRBD1 (5 bases). V lost 2 bases to trimming and J lost 2 bases, with 15 bases between them. The germline V gene encodes CDR1 SGHVS and CDR2 FQNEAQ. CDR3 length equals 16 residues. CDR3 protein: CASSLNSRQIQETQYF. Written as DNA, the CDR3 is TGTGCCAGCAGCTTAAATTCGAGACAGATTCAAGAGACCCAGTACTTC.

V gene TRBV10-3 combines with J gene TRBJ2-1, with D perhaps TRBD2 (5 bases). V lost 10 bases and J lost 3, with 22 bases in between. The CDR3 covers 16 residues. Germline CDR1 and CDR2: ENHRY and SYGVKD. CDR3 protein: CASQAGFERHYNEQFF. The DNA for the CDR3 is TGTGCCAGCCAGGCGGGCTTCGAGCGGCACTACAATGAGCAGTTCTTC.

This clonotype is medium-sized. This chain joins TRBV15 and TRBJ2-3, with TRBD1 matching 7 bases. The CDR3 has 14 amino acids. Trimming removed 4 bases from V and 4 bases from J; junction bases left unmatched: 5. Germline V gene sequence: CDR1 LNHNV, CDR2 YYDKDF (reference sequence). The CDR3 reads CATSNRGAADTQYF. DNA of the CDR3: TGTGCCACCAGCAACAGGGGCGCGGCAGATACGCAGTATTTT. Full variable domain (rest looked up from reference TRBV15 and TRBJ2-3): DAMVIQNPRYQVTQFGKPVTLSCSQTLNHNVMYWYQQKSSQAPKLLFHYYDKDFNNEADTPDNFQSRRPNTSFCFLDIRSPGLGDTAMYLCATSNRGAADTQYFGPGTRLTVL.

V is TRBV24-1 and J is TRBJ1-2; D is ambiguous. The V gene's germline CDR1 is KGHDR and CDR2 SFDVKD. The V and J ends lost 2 bases and 4 bases respectively, with 10 bases between them. The CDR3 covers 14 residues. Here the CDR3 reads CATSDSDGSYGYTF. As DNA, the CDR3 is TGTGCCACCAGTGATTCGGACGGAAGCTATGGCTACACCTTC.

This clonotype was counted at least ten times. V and J are TRBV27 and TRBJ1-6, with D possibly TRBD1 on 6 matching bases. The CDR3 is 16 amino acids. Germline assignment: CDR1 MNHEY and CDR2 SMNVEV (reference sequence). V was trimmed by 6 bases and J by 10 bases, leaving 22 bases between them. CDR3 in DNA: TGTGCCAGCAGATCACTTCCCGGGACAATTGGGTCACCCCTCCACTTT. Its translation is CASRSLPGTIGSPLHF.

By share, this clonotype ranks as medium-sized. The chain couples TRBV4-1 to TRBJ2-7, with D possibly being TRBD2 (6 bases). The CDR3 loop spans 15 amino acids. Germline CDR1 is MGHRA and CDR2 is YSYEKL. Trimming left V 0 bases short and J 0 bases short, with 9 bases between. CDR3 DNA sequence: TGCGCCAGCAGCCAAGATGTGGGGGGCTCCTACGAGCAGTACTTC. This codes for CASSQDVGGSYEQYF.

This chain uses TRBV5-1 with TRBJ1-5; a possible D gene is TRBD1 (5 bases). The CDR3 runs 14 residues. Germline CDR1 is SGHRS and CDR2 is YFSETQ. Between the trimmed V and J ends, which lost 4 bases and 1 base, there was a span of 9 bases. CDR3 protein: CASSPGGSNQPQHF. The CDR3 DNA is TGCGCCAGCAGCCCCGGGGGAAGCAATCAGCCCCAGCATTTT.

The V and J genes are TRBV20-1 and TRBJ2-5, with TRBD2 matching 8 bases. The CDR3 runs to 13 residues. With 6 bases clipped from V and 1 base from J, the junction kept 4 bases outside the gene matches. CDR1 DFQATT and CDR2 SNEGSKA come from the germline V gene (reference sequence). DNA for the CDR3: TGCAGTGCAACTAGCGGAACCCAAGAGACCCAGTACTTC. Residues: CSATSGTQETQYF.

This clonotype is a singleton in its sample. Written as DNA, the CDR3 is TGTGCCAGCAGCTTAGAGCATATCCGGGGGAGGTACTTC. Its translation is CASSLEHIRGRYF. V is TRBV7-8 and J is TRBJ2-5; D is perhaps TRBD2 (6 bases). The V gene lost 1 base and the J gene lost 13 bases, with 16 bases spanning the gap. The CDR3 extends over 13 amino acids. Germline CDR1 and CDR2: SGHVS and FQNEAQ. The whole variable domain, remainder taken from reference TRBV7-8 and TRBJ2-5, is GAGVSQSPRYKVAKRGQDVALRCDPISGHVSLFWYQQALGQGPEFLTYFQNEAQLDKSGLPSDRFFAERPEGSVSTLKIQRTQQEDSAVYLCASSLEHIRGRYFGPGTRLLVL.

This clonotype qualifies as medium-sized. The chain links TRBV6-2 or TRBV6-3 to TRBJ2-6; the D is unclear. This CDR3 comprises 15 residues. V was cut by 4 bases and J by 1 base, with 8 bases left in between. Per the germline V gene, CDR1 is MNHEY and CDR2 is SVGEGT. The CDR3: CASSSDGSGANVLTF. The DNA for the CDR3 is TGTGCCAGCAGTTCGGACGGGTCTGGGGCCAACGTCCTGACTTTC.

The J gene is TRBJ2-3, the V gene TRBV10-1; D perhaps matches TRBD2 (6 bases). The CDR3 is 15 amino acids. Trimming left V 3 bases short and J 4 bases short, with 14 bases between. Per the germline V gene, CDR1 is WNHNN and CDR2 is SYGVQD (reference sequence). For the CDR3, the DNA is TGCGCCAGCAGTGATAGGGACGGGGGTCCAGATACGCAGTATTTT. It specifies CASSDRDGGPDTQYF.

This clonotype came up many times. Being one base from a much bigger clone, this may be a read error. The conserved phenylalanine or tryptophan is not found at the CDR3 terminus, so this likely reflects a read error. The chain uses TRBV24-1 and TRBJ2-5; 14 positions match TRBD2. The J segment lost 7 bases and the V segment lost 7 bases, leaving 7 bases of the junction unmatched. Germline CDR1 is KGHDR and CDR2 is SFDVKD. The CDR3 sequence is 15 residues long. CDR3 nucleotides: TGTGCCACCAGCGAGACTAGCGGGGGGGCTGGGACCCAGTACCTC. It yields the protein CATSETSGGAGTQYL.

This chain joins TRBV7-6 and TRBJ1-2, with TRBD1 matching 12 bases. V lost 0 bases, J lost 2 bases, and 1 base stayed unmatched. Germline V gives CDR1 SGHVS, CDR2 FNYEAQ. The CDR3 is 16 amino acids. The CDR3 region has the DNA TGTGCCAGCAGCTTAGCCGGGACAGGGGGCAACTATGGCTACACCTTC. It yields the protein CASSLAGTGGNYGYTF.

This clonotype turned up a few times. The chain combines TRBV5-1 with TRBJ1-6; 8 positions agree with TRBD1. Trimming at V came to 0 bases and at J to 10 bases, leaving 12 bases not matched to a gene. CDR1 SGHRS and CDR2 YFSETQ come from the germline V gene. The CDR3 spans 17 residues. CDR3 sequence: CASSLGDSDRVLSPLHF. The CDR3 region has the DNA TGCGCCAGCAGCTTGGGGGATTCGGACAGGGTTTTGTCACCCCTCCACTTT.

This rearrangement joins TRBV10-3 to TRBJ2-5; tentatively, D is TRBD1 or TRBD2 (5 bases each). The length of the CDR3 is 14 residues. V shed 3 bases and J shed 1 base, with 9 bases lying between them. Germline lookup yields CDR1 ENHRY and CDR2 SYGVKD. Here the CDR3 DNA reads TGTGCCATCAGTGAACCGGGGCCCCAAGAGACCCAGTACTTC. It specifies CAISEPGPQETQYF.